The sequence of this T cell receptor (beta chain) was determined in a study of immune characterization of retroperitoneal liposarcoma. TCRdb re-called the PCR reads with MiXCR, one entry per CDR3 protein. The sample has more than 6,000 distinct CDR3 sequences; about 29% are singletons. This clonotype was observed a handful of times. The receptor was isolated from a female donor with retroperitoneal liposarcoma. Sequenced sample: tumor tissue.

The CDR3 here is CASSTFDQEDTQYF. The CDR3 bases are TGTGCCAGCAGTACCTTTGACCAGGAAGATACGCAGTATTTT. V and J are TRBV6-1 and TRBJ2-3; no clear D. Trimming pared 5 bases from V and 5 bases from J, leaving 14 bases between. The CDR3 totals 14 residues. Germline loops: CDR1 MNHNS, CDR2 SASEGT.